A selection of T cell receptor beta chains follows, all from one sample in a study of blood T cell repertoires in COVID-19. The method was immunoSEQ multiplex PCR; TCRdb's version includes in-frame clones alone and lacks a portion of them. There are some 300,000 clones in the sample; 70% to 90% occur only once, and around 2% lies in the top ten. Material: PBMCs or T cells enriched from blood (not recorded which). These receptors came from a woman in her fifties or sixties in a cohort exposed to, infected with or recovered from COVID-19 (not recorded which). The CDR3 runs from the conserved cysteine through the conserved F or W. The D gene is left open where the match is weak. Clone size is given for some rows only: seen once, a few or many times, or a class if the clone is expanded.

CDR3aa	CDR3nt	v_gene	abundance	d_gene	j_gene
CASSQVLAGGQETQYF	TGTGCCAGCAGCCAAGTACTAGCGGGAGGGCAAGAGACCCAGTACTTC	TRBV3-1/TRBV3-2	once	TRBD2	TRBJ2-5
CSVEARQGYEQYF	TGCAGCGTTGAAGCGCGACAGGGCTACGAGCAGTACTTC	TRBV29-1	.	TRBD1	TRBJ2-7
CASSERASGSYNEQFF	TGTGCCAGCAGTGAACGGGCTAGCGGGAGTTACAATGAGCAGTTCTTC	TRBV2	.	TRBD2	TRBJ2-1
CASRRLANGQQFF	TGTGCCAGTAGGCGGCTAGCTAACGGACAGCAGTTCTTC	TRBV19	.	.	TRBJ2-1
CASSRTKNTEAFF	TGTGCCAGCAGTCGGACTAAGAACACTGAAGCTTTCTTT	TRBV6-5	.	.	TRBJ1-1
CASSPRQGDTEAFF	TGTGCCAGCAGCCCCCGACAGGGAGACACTGAAGCTTTCTTT	TRBV6-4	.	TRBD1	TRBJ1-1
CASSQNPGALENIQYF	TGCGCCAGCAGCCAGAACCCCGGAGCTTTGGAAAACATTCAGTACTTC	TRBV4-1	.	.	TRBJ2-4
CASSLTAGTYNSPLHF	TGCGCCAGCAGCTTAACTGCCGGGACTTATAATTCACCCCTCCACTTT	TRBV5-1	.	.	TRBJ1-6
CAWRSGRTLNEQFF	TGTGCCTGGAGGAGCGGGAGAACCCTCAATGAGCAGTTCTTC	TRBV30	.	TRBD2	TRBJ2-1
CASASGANTGELFF	TGTGCTAGTGCTAGCGGGGCGAACACCGGGGAGCTGTTTTTT	TRBV12-5	.	TRBD2	TRBJ2-2
CASSEYRTGEQYF	TGTGCCAGCAGTGAATACCGCACGGGCGAGCAGTACTTC	TRBV2	.	.	TRBJ2-7
CASSEAGAGLAYGYTF	TGTGCCAGCAGTGAAGCAGGGGCCGGATTGGCCTATGGCTACACCTTC	TRBV6-1	.	.	TRBJ1-2
CASSFGGAHLGEQFF	TGTGCCAGCAGTTTTGGCGGGGCCCACCTGGGCGAGCAGTTCTTC	TRBV27	.	.	TRBJ2-1
CASSVGPYSGEQFF	TGCGCCAGCAGTGTCGGGCCTTACAGCGGGGAGCAGTTCTTC	TRBV10-2	once	.	TRBJ2-1
CASSPRGDQETQYF	TGTGCCAGCAGCCCCCGGGGGGACCAAGAGACCCAGTACTTC	TRBV9	.	TRBD2	TRBJ2-5
CASSYLFERATDTQYF	TGTGCCAGCAGTTATTTATTTGAGCGGGCCACAGATACGCAGTATTTT	TRBV6-2/TRBV6-3	.	.	TRBJ2-3
CASSLEGGITGYEQFF	TGTGCCAGCAGCTTAGAAGGCGGGATAACGGGGTATGAGCAGTTCTTC	TRBV11-2	.	.	TRBJ2-1
CASKGTGLNTEAFF	TGTGCCAGCAAAGGGACAGGACTGAACACTGAAGCTTTCTTT	TRBV25-1	.	TRBD1	TRBJ1-1
CASSEASGEGPQRGEQFF	TGTGCCAGCAGCGAAGCCAGTGGGGAGGGACCACAAAGGGGTGAGCAGTTCTTC	TRBV9	.	TRBD2	TRBJ2-1
CSASRGAGELFF	TGCAGTGCTAGTCGGGGAGCCGGGGAGCTGTTTTTT	TRBV20-1	.	.	TRBJ2-2